The 18 T cell receptor beta chains below come from one sample, sequenced in a study of blood T cell repertoires in COVID-19. Data came from immunoSEQ multiplex PCR; TCRdb stores just in-frame clones and leaves some out. The table includes some 200,000 clones, about four fifths detected once. The sequencing input was peripheral blood. The source is a woman between 35 and 50 years old with COVID-19, enrolled during active disease.

This clone was observed a few times. J is TRBJ2-2 and V is TRBV7-2; TRBD2 matches 10 bases. This CDR3 has 17 amino acids. The germline V gene encodes CDR1 SGHTA and CDR2 FQGNSA. V gave up 9 bases and J gave up 1 base; unmatched junction bases: 11. CDR3 sequence: CASARLAGVGNTGELFF. CDR3 nucleotides: TGTGCCAGTGCCCGGCTAGCGGGAGTAGGGAACACCGGGGAGCTGTTTTTT.

The rearrangement uses TRBV6-2 or TRBV6-3 and TRBJ2-5; D might be TRBD1 (5 bases). V was cut by 2 bases and J by 5 bases, with 9 bases left in between. Germline CDR1 and CDR2: MNHEY and SVGEGT. The CDR3 is made up of 13 amino acids. In nucleotides, the CDR3 is TGTGCCAGCAGTTACGCAGGGTATGAGACCCAGTACTTC. Encoded protein: CASSYAGYETQYF.

The CDR3 spells CASSLGGRGYEQYF. CDR3 sequence (DNA): TGTGCCAGCAGTTTAGGCGGGAGGGGTTACGAGCAGTACTTC. The chain carries TRBV28 and TRBJ2-7; 9 positions agree with TRBD2. The CDR3 sequence is 14 residues long. V shed 2 bases and J 4 bases; nucleotides not matched to a gene: 3. CDR1 MDHEN and CDR2 SYDVKM come from the germline V gene.

The J gene is TRBJ1-4, the V gene TRBV30, with 7 bases matching TRBD1. The CDR3 spans 14 residues. Germline V CDR1 and CDR2: GTSNPN, SVGIG (reference sequence). After removal of 5 bases from V and 5 bases from J, the junction contained 8 bases not matched to a gene. DNA for the CDR3: TGTGCCTGGGAAAAACAGGGACAGAATGAAAAACTGTTTTTT. Protein: CAWEKQGQNEKLFF.

This chain joins TRBV30 and TRBJ1-3, with a possible D match to TRBD1 (5 bases). V gave up 8 bases and J gave up 0 bases, with 8 bases separating them. This CDR3 is built from 12 residues. In germline, CDR1 is GTSNPN, CDR2 SVGIG (reference sequence). The CDR3 here is CARDGSGNTIYF. Here the CDR3 DNA reads TGTGCCCGGGACGGCTCTGGAAACACCATATATTTT.

This clone was seen a handful of times. This rearrangement joins TRBV13 to TRBJ1-2, with a tentative D call TRBD1 (6 bases). The CDR3 consists of 16 residues. V shed 0 bases and J shed 2 bases, with 13 bases lying between them. Germline V gene data show CDR1 as PRHDT and CDR2 as FYEKMQ (reference sequence). CDR3 sequence (DNA): TGTGCCAGCAGCTTAGGCCGGGGCAGGGGAAACTATGGCTACACCTTC. Translating gives CASSLGRGRGNYGYTF.

This chain joins TRBV3-1 (or the pseudogene TRBV3-2) and TRBJ1-3; no clear D gene. The V and J ends lost 3 bases and 4 bases respectively, with 10 bases between them. The CDR3 runs 14 residues. Germline assignment: CDR1 LGHDT and CDR2 YNNKEL (reference sequence). The chain's CDR3 is CASSHGVTGNTIYF. The DNA for the CDR3 is TGTGCCAGCAGCCACGGCGTGACAGGAAACACCATATATTTT.

The chain is built from TRBV30 and TRBJ2-2; D is ambiguous. CDR1 is GTSNPN and CDR2 is SVGIG in the germline V gene (reference sequence). The CDR3 is 13 amino acids. Trimming removed 1 base at V and 2 bases at J, with 5 bases between. In DNA form, the CDR3 reads TGTGCCTGGAGTGGTTTAAACACCGGGGAGCTGTTTTTT. Translating gives CAWSGLNTGELFF. The variable domain in full, with the rest retrieved from reference TRBV30 and TRBJ2-2, is SQTIHQWPATLVQPVGSPLSLECTVEGTSNPNLYWYRQAAGRGLQLLFYSVGIGQISSEVPQNLSASRPQDRQFILSSKKLLLSDSGFYLCAWSGLNTGELFFGEGSRLTVL.

The chain is built from TRBV27 and TRBJ1-1, with 9 positions matching TRBD1. V was clipped by 6 bases and J by 6 bases; unmatched bases: 11. The germline gives CDR1 MNHEY, CDR2 SMNVEV (reference sequence). CDR3 length: 15 residues. This chain's CDR3 is CASSKNRGRLPEAFF. Here the CDR3 DNA reads TGTGCCAGCAGCAAGAACAGGGGGCGCCTTCCTGAAGCTTTCTTT.

The V gene is TRBV14, the J gene TRBJ1-2, with 8 bases fitting TRBD1. Trimming cost V 4 bases and J 8 bases; bases outside gene matches: 6. CDR1 and CDR2 from the germline V gene are SGHDN and FVKESK. This CDR3 has 13 amino acids. CDR3 loop: CASSPGQGRGYTF. The CDR3 DNA is TGTGCCAGCAGCCCAGGACAGGGTCGAGGCTACACCTTC. The entire variable domain, with the rest obtained from reference TRBV14 and TRBJ1-2, is as follows: EAGVTQFPSHSVIEKGQTVTLRCDPISGHDNLYWYRRVMGKEIKFLLHFVKESKQDESGMPNNRFLAERTGGTYSTLKVQPAELEDSGVYFCASSPGQGRGYTFGSGTRLTVV.

This chain links TRBV11-2 with TRBJ2-1; TRBD2 matches at 7 bases. With V trimmed by 6 bases and J by 10 bases, 3 bases remained unmatched. Germline CDR1 and CDR2: SGHAT and FQNNGV. The CDR3 spans 11 residues. CDR3 region: CASRPGGEQFF. The CDR3 bases are TGTGCCAGCAGACCCGGGGGGGAGCAGTTCTTC.

The chain links TRBV10-3 to TRBJ2-3; no clear D gene. The germline CDR1 and CDR2 sequences are ENHRY and SYGVKD. This CDR3 has 13 amino acids. Trimming left V 4 bases short and J 6 bases short, with 11 bases between. CDR3 nucleotides: TGTGCCATCAGTGTGGTACCCGGGGATACGCAGTATTTT. Its protein is CAISVVPGDTQYF.

This sequence joins TRBV27 and TRBJ2-2; 8 nucleotides line up with TRBD2. The trim removed 10 bases at V and 6 bases at J, leaving 10 bases unmatched. CDR1 MNHEY and CDR2 SMNVEV come from the germline V gene (reference sequence). The CDR3 runs 14 residues. CDR3 sequence: CATRRAGVAGELFF. As DNA, the CDR3 is TGTGCCACTCGCAGAGCGGGGGTTGCCGGGGAGCTGTTTTTT.

The chain couples TRBV4-2 to TRBJ2-4; D is unresolved. V shed 1 base and J shed 1 base, with 14 bases lying between them. Germline CDR1 is LGHNA and CDR2 is YNFKEQ. The CDR3 sequence is 17 residues long. The CDR3 loop is CASSQASSRTAKNIQYF. CDR3 coding DNA: TGTGCCAGCAGCCAAGCATCAAGCCGCACCGCCAAAAACATTCAGTACTTC.

The V call is TRBV20-1, the J call TRBJ2-5, with D tentatively TRBD2 (5 bases). Germline-derived CDR1 and CDR2 are DFQATT and SNEGSKA (reference sequence). V lost 3 bases, J lost 9 bases, and 20 bases lay in between. This CDR3 region has 14 residues. The CDR3: CSASLLSGYRSQYF. DNA of the CDR3: TGCAGTGCTAGTCTTTTGTCGGGATACCGGTCCCAGTACTTC.

The J gene is TRBJ2-7, the V gene TRBV28, with D possibly matching TRBD1 (5 bases). CDR1 and CDR2 (germline): MDHEN, SYDVKM. The CDR3 sequence is 12 residues long. V was pared by 7 bases and J by 12 bases, with 19 bases between. CDR3: CASTPKGRGPYF. CDR3 nucleotide sequence: TGTGCCAGCACTCCTAAGGGGCGAGGTCCGTACTTC.

J is TRBJ2-7 and V is TRBV28; 9 bases are shared with TRBD2. Germline lookup yields CDR1 MDHEN and CDR2 SYDVKM. The CDR3 is 14 residues long. The J segment lost 2 bases and the V segment lost 4 bases, leaving 3 bases of the junction unmatched. The CDR3 DNA reads TGTGCCAGCAGTTCTTTAGCGGGAGCCTACGAGCAGTACTTC. Its translation: CASSSLAGAYEQYF.

Turning to this clone: One end of the junction varies from germline; a read error may be responsible. This chain uses TRBV19 with TRBJ2-4; perhaps TRBD1 as D (5 bases). This CDR3 comprises 13 residues. In germline, CDR1 is LNHDA, CDR2 SQIVND (reference sequence). CDR3 loop: CATSIGQENIQYF. The CDR3 DNA is TGTGCCACTAGTATAGGACAAGAAAACATTCAGTACTTC.